Below, 25 T cell receptor beta chains from the same sample are listed, as sequenced in a study of blood T cell repertoires in COVID-19. Sequenced by immunoSEQ multiplex PCR; TCRdb stores in-frame clones only, minus some. The table lists roughly 100,000 clones, less than 90% of them singletons. The sample was peripheral blood. These receptors came from a human donor in a cohort sampled during active COVID-19.

The chain links TRBV6-5 to TRBJ1-3; TRBD1 matches 9 bases. Germline-derived CDR1 and CDR2 are MNHEY and SVGAGI. This CDR3 spans 13 amino acids. V gave up 9 bases and J gave up 2 bases; unmatched junction bases: 2. CDR3 residues: CASTGGAGNTIYF. The DNA of the CDR3 is TGTGCCAGTACAGGGGGCGCTGGAAACACCATATATTTT.

V and J are TRBV29-1 and TRBJ2-7, with D possibly matching TRBD2 (6 bases). Germline V lookup: CDR1 SQVTM, CDR2 ANQGSEA. V was shortened by 6 bases and J by 0 bases, with 18 bases between the two germline ends. CDR3 length: 15 amino acids. The CDR3 region is CSVASDGSDSYEQYF. The DNA for the CDR3 is TGCAGCGTGGCGTCGGACGGGAGTGACTCCTACGAGCAGTACTTC.

DNA of the CDR3: TGTGCCAGCAGTTACGACAGGGGGTATCCTGAAAAACTGTTTTTT. Protein: CASSYDRGYPEKLFF. This chain uses TRBV6-6 with TRBJ1-4; the match to TRBD1 covers 9 bases. V trimming: 2 bases; J trimming: 7 bases; junction bases outside the gene matches: 5. Germline V gene data show CDR1 as MNHNY and CDR2 as SVGAGI (reference sequence). The CDR3 runs 15 residues.

The chain joins TRBV28 to TRBJ2-3, with D unclear. The CDR3 totals 15 residues. V was cut by 5 bases and J by 1 base, with 13 bases left in between. Germline values: CDR1 MDHEN, CDR2 SYDVKM. CDR3 region: CASSLLWAGTDTQYF. The CDR3, as DNA: TGTGCCAGCAGTCTGCTCTGGGCTGGCACAGATACGCAGTATTTT. The full variable domain, in which reference TRBV28 and TRBJ2-3 provide the parts outside the CDR3, is DVKVTQSSRYLVKRTGEKVFLECVQDMDHENMFWYRQDPGLGLRLIYFSYDVKMKEKGDIPEGYSVSREKKERFSLILESASTNQTSMYLCASSLLWAGTDTQYFGPGTRLTVL.

This clone was observed a handful of times. The genes are TRBV9 and TRBJ2-2, with 11 bases matching TRBD2. This CDR3 is 15 amino acids long. V was pared by 4 bases and J by 6 bases, with 5 bases of the junction left unmatched. Germline CDR1 is SGDLS and CDR2 is YYNGEE. Here the CDR3 reads CASSLTSGSPGELFF. DNA of the CDR3: TGTGCCAGCAGCCTTACTAGCGGGAGTCCCGGGGAGCTGTTTTTT.

The chain employs TRBV4-1 and TRBJ1-1, with D perhaps matching TRBD1 (5 bases). V lost 0 bases to trimming and J lost 4 bases, with 15 bases between them. This CDR3 contains 16 residues. Germline V gene sequence: CDR1 MGHRA, CDR2 YSYEKL. The CDR3 coding sequence is TGCGCCAGCAGCCAAGATTGGTTAGGGGCTGCCACTGAAGCTTTCTTT. Its translation is CASSQDWLGAATEAFF.

The chain has TRBV29-1 and TRBJ2-5; D gene uncertain. With 3 bases removed from V and 5 bases from J, the gap between germline ends came to 7 bases. Germline-derived CDR1 and CDR2 are SQVTM and ANQGSEA. CDR3 length equals 11 residues. The CDR3, as DNA: TGCAGCGTTGATGTCTCTGAGACCCAGTACTTC. Translating it yields CSVDVSETQYF.

The gene calls are TRBV6-5 and TRBJ1-2, with 9 bases fitting TRBD1. V was pared by 2 bases and J by 8 bases, with 12 bases of the junction left unmatched. Germline loops: CDR1 MNHEY, CDR2 SVGAGI. The CDR3 runs 16 residues. CDR3 sequence: CASSYLWDRATTGYTF. CDR3 bases: TGTGCCAGCAGTTACCTCTGGGACAGGGCCACTACCGGCTACACCTTC.

This chain connects TRBV28 to TRBJ1-5; 11 nucleotides agree with TRBD1. The V and J ends lost 6 bases and 4 bases, in that order; junction bases with no gene match: 5. CDR3 length: 15 residues. CDR1 is MDHEN and CDR2 is SYDVKM in the germline V gene. Written as DNA, the CDR3 is TGTGCCAGCAGACGGACAGGGGGCGAGAATCAGCCCCAGCATTTT. It translates to CASRRTGGENQPQHF.

V is TRBV5-1 and J is TRBJ2-2; 12 nucleotides line up with TRBD1. Germline V gene data show CDR1 as SGHRS and CDR2 as YFSETQ. Losses at the gene ends were 4 bases for V and 9 bases for J; bases not matched to a gene: 7. The CDR3 has 15 amino acids. The CDR3 region has the DNA TGCGCCAGCAGCCAACCGGGACAGGGGGCCCGGGAGCTGTTTTTT. Its protein is CASSQPGQGARELFF.

The CDR3 bases are TGCACCAGCAGCCCCAGGTTGCCCATGACGACACCCCCCAATGAGCAGTTCTTC. As protein: CTSSPRLPMTTPPNEQFF. The chain carries TRBV1 and TRBJ2-1; the D call TRBD1 from the table was never checked on the DNA. TRBV1 represents a pseudogene. The CDR3 loop spans 18 amino acids.

This chain uses TRBV2 with TRBJ1-4, with a possible D match to TRBD1 (5 bases). The CDR3 extends over 16 amino acids. V lost 5 bases and J 2 bases, leaving 15 bases between the germline ends. Germline lookup yields CDR1 SNHLY and CDR2 FYNNEI. In nucleotides, the CDR3 is TGTGCCAGCAGTCTACCTGGGGGGGTCACTAATGAAAAACTGTTTTTT. It encodes CASSLPGGVTNEKLFF.

J is TRBJ1-5 and V is TRBV2, with a tentative D call TRBD1 (5 bases). Germline-derived CDR1 and CDR2 are SNHLY and FYNNEI. V lost 8 bases and J 3 bases, leaving 11 bases between the germline ends. The CDR3 length is 13 residues. The CDR3 spells CASVGDSNQPQHF. The CDR3 bases are TGTGCCAGCGTTGGGGACTCCAATCAGCCCCAGCATTTT.

The chain employs TRBV7-8 and TRBJ2-3; 8 nucleotides align to TRBD1. The germline CDR1 and CDR2 sequences are SGHVS and FQNEAQ. The CDR3 spans 16 residues. V shed 5 bases, J shed 4 bases, and the junction held 11 bases outside the gene matches. The CDR3 DNA reads TGTGCCAGCAGCACCAGGGGGCGAAGGGTGCCAGATACGCAGTATTTT. Translation gives CASSTRGRRVPDTQYF. The full variable domain, in which reference TRBV7-8 and TRBJ2-3 provide the parts outside the CDR3, is GAGVSQSPRYKVAKRGQDVALRCDPISGHVSLFWYQQALGQGPEFLTYFQNEAQLDKSGLPSDRFFAERPEGSVSTLKIQRTQQEDSAVYLCASSTRGRRVPDTQYFGPGTRLTVL.

This chain connects TRBV6-5 to TRBJ2-1; D gene uncertain. CDR1 is MNHEY, CDR2 SVGAGI, per germline. The V end lost 7 bases, the J end lost 8 bases, and 9 bases lay between the germline ends. The length of the CDR3 is 11 residues. CDR3 amino acids: CASTFRHEQFF. In DNA form, the CDR3 reads TGTGCCAGCACTTTTCGTCATGAGCAGTTCTTC.

This chain links TRBV9 with TRBJ2-5; tentatively, D is TRBD1 (6 bases). In germline, CDR1 is SGDLS, CDR2 YYNGEE. V was pared by 0 bases and J by 4 bases, with 22 bases between. The CDR3 extends over 18 amino acids. The CDR3 nucleotides are TGTGCCAGCAGCGTAGGACGGCTCTGGCAGGGGCAAGGAGAGACCCAGTACTTC. This translates into CASSVGRLWQGQGETQYF. The whole variable domain, filled in from reference TRBV9 and TRBJ2-5, reads DSGVTQTPKHLITATGQRVTLRCSPRSGDLSVYWYQQSLDQGLQFLIQYYNGEERAKGNILERFSAQQFPDLHSELNLSSLELGDSALYFCASSVGRLWQGQGETQYFGPGTRLLVL.

Only one count was recorded for this clone. The genes are TRBV29-1 and TRBJ1-1; no firm D call. The germline V and J ends were trimmed by 6 bases and 6 bases, with 8 bases remaining between them. This CDR3 region has 10 residues. Germline-derived CDR1 and CDR2 are SQVTM and ANQGSEA. CDR3 amino acids: CSVVGAEAFF. CDR3 in DNA: TGCAGCGTGGTCGGAGCTGAAGCTTTCTTT.

This chain links TRBV5-1 with TRBJ2-7; 10 bases are shared with TRBD2. Trimming at V came to 5 bases and at J to 1 base, leaving 6 bases not matched to a gene. Per germline, CDR1 SGHRS and CDR2 YFSETQ. The CDR3 has 15 amino acids. This CDR3 reads CASSIGLAASYEQYF. The DNA for the CDR3 is TGCGCCAGCAGTATAGGACTAGCGGCTTCCTACGAGCAGTACTTC.

The DNA for the CDR3 is TGTGCCAGCAGTTATGGACACGGCCAAGAGACCCAGTACTTC. Its protein product is CASSYGHGQETQYF. The chain couples TRBV6-5 to TRBJ2-5; D may be TRBD1 (5 bases). CDR3 length: 14 residues. Between the trimmed V and J ends, which lost 3 bases and 1 base, there was a span of 9 bases. CDR1 and CDR2 from the germline V gene are MNHEY and SVGAGI.

The V call is TRBV5-1, the J call TRBJ2-1; tentatively, D is TRBD2 (5 bases). The V gene lost 4 bases and the J gene lost 7 bases, with 15 bases spanning the gap. From germline, CDR1 is SGHRS and CDR2 YFSETQ. The CDR3 consists of 14 residues. CDR3 loop: CASSPDVSGNEQFF. CDR3 bases: TGCGCCAGCAGCCCGGATGTTTCGGGGAATGAGCAGTTCTTC.

The chain carries TRBV27 and TRBJ2-7; D may be TRBD2 (6 bases). V gave up 3 bases and J gave up 3 bases, with 9 bases separating them. The CDR3 totals 13 residues. CDR1 and CDR2 (germline): MNHEY, SMNVEV (reference sequence). Written as DNA, the CDR3 is TGTGCCAGCAGTTTGGCTAGCGACTACGAGCAGTACTTC. This codes for CASSLASDYEQYF.

The chain uses TRBV19 and TRBJ2-4, with 12 bases matching TRBD1. The CDR3 consists of 17 residues. Germline trimming cut 3 bases from V and 3 bases from J; bases unmatched to any gene: 6. CDR1 LNHDA and CDR2 SQIVND come from the germline V gene (reference sequence). CDR3 region: CASSIRDRGLDKNIQYF. The CDR3 DNA is TGTGCCAGTAGTATTCGGGACAGGGGGCTCGACAAAAACATTCAGTACTTC.

V gene TRBV4-1 combines with J gene TRBJ2-5; 8 nucleotides match TRBD1. Germline V lookup: CDR1 MGHRA, CDR2 YSYEKL. The CDR3 has 15 residues. The ends lost 1 base at V and 5 bases at J; junction bases unmatched: 6. The CDR3 reads CASSQAPDRAETQYF. The DNA of the CDR3 is TGCGCCAGCAGCCAAGCCCCGGACAGGGCCGAGACCCAGTACTTC.

This chain uses TRBV12-3 or TRBV12-4 with TRBJ1-2; D is uncertain. V was pared by 4 bases and J by 8 bases, with 11 bases between. The CDR3 is 12 residues long. The CDR3 is CASSSRTGGYTF. DNA of the CDR3: TGTGCCAGCAGTTCTCGGACGGGAGGCTACACCTTC.

This chain uses TRBV19 with TRBJ2-1, with D perhaps TRBD1 (5 bases). V lost 6 bases and J lost 8, with 17 bases in between. This CDR3 contains 14 residues. Germline-derived CDR1 and CDR2 are LNHDA and SQIVND (reference sequence). CDR3 nucleotides: TGTGCCAGTAGCCCCGGACACTTTCTCGATGAGCAGTTCTTC. It yields the protein CASSPGHFLDEQFF.